Below are 17 T cell receptor beta chains sequenced from a single sample in a study of shared clonotypes between healthy human individuals. Produced via immunoSEQ multiplex PCR; TCRdb's table is partial and in-frame only. The sample has hundreds of thousands of clones, 90% to 98% seen once. Naive CD8 cells were CD45RO-negative, positively selected for CCR7, excluding terminally differentiated effector memory CD45RA+ cells. Sequencing was performed on naive CD8+ T cells sorted from blood. Every receptor here comes from a man aged 25 to 40 in good health.

In the case of this clone: The sample holds other DNA sequences that translate to the same CDR3. The V gene is TRBV11-2, the J gene TRBJ2-7, with 9 bases that match TRBD2. The V segment lost 0 bases and the J segment 0 bases; nucleotides outside the gene matches: 0. Germline V gene sequence: CDR1 SGHAT, CDR2 FQNNGV. The CDR3 loop spans 15 amino acids. The DNA of the CDR3 is TGTGCCAGCAGCTTAGAGACTAGCGGCTCCTACGAGCAGTACTTC. Translation: CASSLETSGSYEQYF.

V and J are TRBV7-9 and TRBJ2-1; weak D call: TRBD1 (5 bases). Germline-derived CDR1 and CDR2 are SEHNR and FQNEAQ (reference sequence). V was clipped by 5 bases and J by 4 bases, with 6 bases between them. This CDR3 has 12 amino acids. CDR3 nucleotides: TGTGCCAGCAGCAACAGGTACAATGAGCAGTTCTTC. Its translation: CASSNRYNEQFF.

The rearrangement links TRBV30 to TRBJ2-1; a possible D gene is TRBD1 (7 bases). Trimming removed 3 bases at V and 6 bases at J, with 21 bases between. Germline-derived CDR1 and CDR2 are GTSNPN and SVGIG (reference sequence). The length of the CDR3 is 16 residues. The CDR3, as DNA: TGTGCCTGGAGGTCCAGGGGGGCGAGGATGGTCAATGAGCAGTTCTTC. This sequence encodes CAWRSRGARMVNEQFF.

The chain employs TRBV13 and TRBJ2-7; D ambiguous. With 0 bases removed from V and 2 bases from J, the gap between germline ends came to 8 bases. Germline V gives CDR1 PRHDT, CDR2 FYEKMQ (reference sequence). CDR3 size: 14 residues. DNA for the CDR3: TGTGCCAGCAGCTTAGGTAGCACAACCTACGAGCAGTACTTC. It codes for CASSLGSTTYEQYF.

This clone was observed once. The same CDR3 can be traced to other DNA sequences in this sample. The rearrangement links TRBV27 to TRBJ2-7, with 14 bases that match TRBD2. The CDR3 loop spans 15 amino acids. From germline, CDR1 is MNHEY and CDR2 SMNVEV (reference sequence). The V gene end was trimmed by 5 bases and the J gene end by 5 bases; junction bases not matched to a gene: 5. The CDR3 nucleotides are TGTGCCAGCAGTCACGGGACTAGCGGGAGTAACGAGCAGTACTTC. Residues: CASSHGTSGSNEQYF.

The rearrangement links TRBV6-5 to TRBJ2-7; 9 nucleotides line up with TRBD1. Trimming cost V 2 bases and J 3 bases; bases outside gene matches: 8. Looked up from germline, CDR1 is MNHEY and CDR2 is SVGAGI. This CDR3 comprises 16 residues. CDR3 in amino acids: CASSYAKTGGVYEQYF. The CDR3, as DNA: TGTGCCAGCAGTTACGCCAAGACAGGGGGGGTCTACGAGCAGTACTTC.

This chain links TRBV15 with TRBJ1-4, with D perhaps matching TRBD1 (6 bases). Per the germline V gene, CDR1 is LNHNV and CDR2 is YYDKDF (reference sequence). V lost 3 bases and J 8 bases, leaving 13 bases between the germline ends. The CDR3 runs to 14 residues. CDR3 in amino acids: CATSREGGFEKLFF. The CDR3 DNA follows: TGTGCCACCAGCAGGGAAGGGGGTTTCGAAAAACTGTTTTTT.

The chain has TRBV7-2 and TRBJ2-7; the D gene could be TRBD1 or TRBD2 (5 bases each). With 1 base removed from V and 3 bases from J, the gap between germline ends came to 13 bases. Per the germline V gene, CDR1 is SGHTA and CDR2 is FQGNSA. The CDR3 is 15 amino acids. This CDR3 reads CASSLGGTRNYEQYF. DNA of the CDR3: TGTGCCAGCAGCTTAGGGGGCACTAGAAACTACGAGCAGTACTTC.

The chain is built from TRBV5-5 and TRBJ2-7; no reliable D call. V lost 1 base and J 4 bases, leaving 18 bases between the germline ends. The V gene's germline CDR1 is SGHKS and CDR2 YYEKEE (reference sequence). CDR3 size: 16 residues. DNA for the CDR3: TGTGCCAGCAGCTTGTTGCCGCCGACGGAAAGATACGAGCAGTACTTC. Protein: CASSLLPPTERYEQYF. Full variable domain (outside the CDR3, taken from reference TRBV5-5 and TRBJ2-7): DAGVTQSPTHLIKTRGQQVTLRCSPISGHKSVSWYQQVLGQGPQFIFQYYEKEERGRGNFPDRFSARQFPNYSSELNVNALLLGDSALYLCASSLLPPTERYEQYFGPGTRLTVT.

In its sample, this clone was seen once. The chain has TRBV29-1 and TRBJ2-1; D not certain. Per the germline V gene, CDR1 is SQVTM and CDR2 is ANQGSEA. Trimming stripped 2 bases from V and 8 bases from J, with 7 bases between. The CDR3 totals 11 residues. CDR3 DNA sequence: TGCAGCGTTGAATTAAGTCATGAGCAGTTCTTC. Its protein product is CSVELSHEQFF.

DNA for the CDR3: TGTGCCAGCAGTGACAGCGGGACAGGGCATCAGCCCCAGCATTTT. Translation: CASSDSGTGHQPQHF. The rearrangement links TRBV25-1 to TRBJ1-5, with 9 bases identical to TRBD1. This CDR3 region has 15 residues. Germline V gene lookup returns CDR1 MGHDK and CDR2 SYGVNS. Unmatched junction bases numbered 5, after V lost 3 bases and J lost 5 bases.

The V and J genes are TRBV11-3 and TRBJ2-1; 7 positions agree with TRBD1. Losses at the gene ends were 1 base for V and 6 bases for J; bases not matched to a gene: 9. The CDR3 is 16 residues long. Germline assignment: CDR1 SGHNT and CDR2 YENEEA. The CDR3 region is CASSLAGTDVINEQFF. As DNA, the CDR3 is TGTGCCAGCAGCTTAGCGGGGACAGACGTTATCAATGAGCAGTTCTTC.

This chain connects TRBV10-1 to TRBJ1-1, with D perhaps matching TRBD1 (6 bases). The V end lost 6 bases, the J end lost 6 bases, and 14 bases lay between the germline ends. Germline assignment: CDR1 WNHNN and CDR2 SYGVQD (reference sequence). CDR3 length: 13 residues. The CDR3 DNA is TGCGCCAGCAGACTCACGAGGGGGGCTGAAGCTTTCTTT. It codes for CASRLTRGAEAFF.

The rearrangement links TRBV6-1 to TRBJ2-1; D is tentatively TRBD1 or TRBD2 (5 bases each). The germline V gene encodes CDR1 MNHNS and CDR2 SASEGT. The germline V and J ends were trimmed by 3 bases and 8 bases, with 20 bases remaining between them. The CDR3 totals 16 residues. The CDR3 is CASSEDTSHLGDEQFF. CDR3 nucleotide sequence: TGTGCCAGCAGTGAGGACACTAGTCATTTGGGCGATGAGCAGTTCTTC.

The V call is TRBV11-3, the J call TRBJ2-3; D possibly corresponds to TRBD2 (6 bases). Germline CDR1 reads SGHNT; CDR2 reads YENEEA. The V end was cut by 2 bases, the J end by 6 bases, with 12 bases between. This CDR3 spans 14 amino acids. CDR3 in amino acids: CASSLRLGGDTQYF. CDR3 nucleotides: TGTGCCAGCAGCTTACGCCTTGGGGGGGATACGCAGTATTTT.

CDR3 loop: CASSLHTAGGNEQFF. The CDR3, as DNA: TGCGCCAGCAGCCTTCACACGGCGGGAGGTAATGAGCAGTTCTTC. The chain combines TRBV5-1 with TRBJ2-1, with 8 bases aligning to TRBD2. This CDR3 is 15 amino acids long. Germline CDR1 is SGHRS and CDR2 is YFSETQ. The V segment lost 4 bases and the J segment 7 bases; nucleotides outside the gene matches: 10.

This CDR3 reads CASSGQGLSNQPQHF. The DNA of the CDR3 is TGTGCCTCGTCGGGACAAGGACTTAGCAATCAGCCCCAGCATTTT. The chain uses TRBV19 and TRBJ1-5, with a weak D call TRBD1 (6 bases). The CDR3 loop spans 15 amino acids. Between the trimmed V and J ends, which lost 11 bases and 0 bases, there was a span of 17 bases. Germline V gene lookup returns CDR1 LNHDA and CDR2 SQIVND (reference sequence).